This T cell receptor (beta chain) was obtained from a study of T-cell reconstitution after alpha-beta-depleted transplantation in children. Using unique molecular identifiers, the investigators prepared the TCRbeta library. Via MiXCR, TCRdb re-called the PCR reads, giving one row per CDR3 protein. The table records more than 550,000 distinct CDR3 sequences, about 10% of them present only once. V lost 8 bases to trimming and J lost 8 bases; unmatched junction nucleotides: 7. The CDR3 totals 13 residues. CDR1 is SEHNR, CDR2 FQNEAQ, per germline (reference sequence). The V gene is TRBV7-9, the J gene TRBJ2-1, with 9 bases lining up with TRBD2. This clonotype was obtained from a human donor who donated a stem cell graft to a child with acute myeloid leukemia. Sequencing used PBMCs from the stem cell graft donor, obtained from the stem cell graft. CDR3 in DNA: TGTGCCAGCGGATCTAGCGGGATAGATGAGCAGTTCTTC. Its translation is CASGSSGIDEQFF.